Listed below are T cell receptor beta chains from one sample, sequenced in a study of identical twins. MiXCR, run by TCRdb on the 5' RACE reads, gives a single entry per CDR3 protein. The data hold about 200,000 distinct CDR3 sequences, with 7.5% observed a single time. In addition, the sample was reused for a study of yellow fever vaccine responses in identical twins.

The sample taken for sequencing was memory (CD45RO+) T cells sorted from blood. The receptors were sampled from a woman aged 18-29 years in good health. Each CDR3 is given with its conserved first and last residue.

j_gene	v_gene	CDR3aa
TRBJ2-1	TRBV9	CASSVAGAEYNEQFF
TRBJ2-3	TRBV10-1	CASSGTFTDTQYF
TRBJ2-5	TRBV20-1	CSAEERGRETQYF
TRBJ2-4	TRBV3-1	CASSQDLWDIQYF
TRBJ1-2	TRBV7-2	CASSLEGGGHGYTF
TRBJ1-1	TRBV28	CASSLYKNTEAFF
TRBJ1-5	TRBV12-3/TRBV12-4	CASSQWSNQPQHF
TRBJ1-5	TRBV9	CASSVAPGPNQPQHF
TRBJ1-5	TRBV20-1	CSARKFKGTGDQPQHF
TRBJ1-5	TRBV4-3	CASSQETGQGQPQHF
TRBJ1-2	TRBV12-3/TRBV12-4	CASSLGAGGYGYTF
TRBJ2-3	TRBV12-3/TRBV12-4	CASSLVRPTDTQYF
TRBJ2-1	TRBV20-1	CSARGLAGVLSEQFF
TRBJ2-7	TRBV5-6	CASSLRVAYEQYF
TRBJ1-4	TRBV11-2	CASSKTGQFNEKLFF
TRBJ2-3	TRBV2	CASSEAGRGPDTQYF
TRBJ2-7	TRBV20-1	CSARAGFSYEQYF
TRBJ1-2	TRBV11-2	CASSVFPRDRGDGYTF
TRBJ2-1	TRBV5-1	CASSPEAGLGEQFF
TRBJ1-5	TRBV12-3/TRBV12-4	CAKKRIEPQHF
TRBJ2-2	TRBV5-6	CASSLGVGINTGELFF
TRBJ2-4	TRBV7-2	CASSLARLAKNIQYF
TRBJ2-3	TRBV10-2	CASSALSGPTDTQYF
TRBJ2-1	TRBV5-1	CASSFGGDAYNEQFF
TRBJ2-7	TRBV20-1	CSPLTGRQKQYF
TRBJ2-1	TRBV29-1	CSALVRGREAYNEQFF
TRBJ1-5	TRBV29-1	CSAGTGGQPQHF
TRBJ2-5	TRBV12-3/TRBV12-4	CATKPQGPEYF
TRBJ2-1	TRBV9	CASSVRDGDNNEQFF
TRBJ2-7	TRBV20-1	CSARGDRETYEQYF
TRBJ2-3	TRBV5-1	CASSLGQKTDTQYF
TRBJ2-2	TRBV6-2/TRBV6-3	CASSPGGFANTGELFF
TRBJ2-3	TRBV10-3	CAIREEGLAGDTQYF
TRBJ2-7	TRBV4-2	CASSQPDKHSYEQYF
TRBJ2-3	TRBV20-1	CSGIWTDTDTQYF
TRBJ2-5	TRBV18	CASSRVEETQYF
TRBJ2-1	TRBV7-2	CASSSSVDEQFF
TRBJ2-1	TRBV20-1	CSAPQAGASYNEQFF
TRBJ2-3	TRBV6-4	CASSPEGGSTDTQYF
TRBJ1-2	TRBV12-3/TRBV12-4	CASSRLEVSYGYTF